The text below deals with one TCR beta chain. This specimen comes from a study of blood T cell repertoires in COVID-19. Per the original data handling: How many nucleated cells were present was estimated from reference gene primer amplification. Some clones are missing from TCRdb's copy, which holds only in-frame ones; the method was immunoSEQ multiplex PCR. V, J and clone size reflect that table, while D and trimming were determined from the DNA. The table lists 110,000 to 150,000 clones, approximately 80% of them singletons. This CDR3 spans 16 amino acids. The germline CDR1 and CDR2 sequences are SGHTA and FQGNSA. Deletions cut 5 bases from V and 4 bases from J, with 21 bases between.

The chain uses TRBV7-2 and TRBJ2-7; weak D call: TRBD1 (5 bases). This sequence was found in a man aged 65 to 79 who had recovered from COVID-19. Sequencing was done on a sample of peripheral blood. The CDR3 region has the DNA TGTGCCAGCAGCCCTATCTTAAACCAGGGAAGGTACGAGCAGTACTTC. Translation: CASSPILNQGRYEQYF.